The rows below give T cell receptor beta chains drawn from one sample of a study of OX40 agonist ivuxolimab in advanced cancers. Profiled with immunoSEQ multiplex PCR; TCRdb holds only in-frame clones, not every one. The data contain under 80,000 clones, 85% of them singletons. This specimen consisted of CD4+ or CD8+ T cells sorted from blood, obtained in a trial of the OX40 agonist ivuxolimab. These receptors were taken from an adult with an advanced solid tumor such as melanoma, head and neck, liver or kidney cancer. The CDR3 runs from the conserved cysteine through the conserved F or W. D genes are given only for firm matches. Size values are once, few and many counts, or a class for expanded clones, and some rows have none.

J | size | V | D | DNA | CDR3
TRBJ1-5 | - | TRBV6-6 | - | TGTGCCAGCAGTTACGATGGGGGAACTCAGCCCCAGCATTTT | CASSYDGGTQPQHF
TRBJ1-5 | - | TRBV5-6 | TRBD1 | TGTGCCAGCAGCCCCGACAGGGGCAATCAGCCCCAGCATTTT | CASSPDRGNQPQHF
TRBJ1-4 | - | TRBV7-9 | - | TGTGCCAGCAGCTCCCCGGGGTCCGCTAATGAAAAACTGTTTTTT | CASSSPGSANEKLFF
TRBJ2-1 | - | TRBV4-2 | TRBD2 | TGTGCCAGCAGCCAAGATCTAGCGGGGGGGTATGAGCAGTTCTTC | CASSQDLAGGYEQFF
TRBJ2-1 | - | TRBV9 | TRBD2 | TGTGCCAGCAGCGTACAAGCGGGGGGTTACAATGAGCAGTTCTTC | CASSVQAGGYNEQFF
TRBJ2-2 | - | TRBV6-1 | TRBD1 | TGTGCCAGCAGTCGTGGACAGGGGCAAACCGGGGAGCTGTTTTTT | CASSRGQGQTGELFF
TRBJ2-3 | - | TRBV5-1 | - | TGCGCCAGCATGGCTAGGTCCCCGGACAGTTTCACAGATACGCAGTATTTT | CASMARSPDSFTDTQYF
TRBJ2-3 | - | TRBV5-1 | TRBD1 | TGCGCCAGCAGCTTGGAAGGGGGCGCAGATACGCAGTATTTT | CASSLEGGADTQYF
TRBJ2-6 | - | TRBV30 | - | TGTGCCTGGAGAGCTCAGGGGCCTGGGGCCAACGTCCTGACTTTC | CAWRAQGPGANVLTF
TRBJ2-3 | - | TRBV5-4 | - | TGTGCCAGCAGCTTTAAAACTAGCCTAGATACGCAGTATTTT | CASSFKTSLDTQYF
TRBJ1-4 | - | TRBV18 | - | TGTGCCAGCTCACTAAGACCAGGGGACGGTGAAAAACTGTTTTTT | CASSLRPGDGEKLFF
TRBJ2-7 | - | TRBV11-2 | - | TGTGCCAGCAGCTTGGGGGAGTTCTCCTACGAGCAGTACTTC | CASSLGEFSYEQYF
TRBJ2-2 | - | TRBV6-4 | - | TGTGCCAGCAGTGTCACAGGGAACACCGGGGAGCTGTTTTTT | CASSVTGNTGELFF
TRBJ2-7 | - | TRBV30 | - | TGTGCCTGGAGTGACGGACGGGAATACGAGCAGTACTTC | CAWSDGREYEQYF
TRBJ1-2 | few | TRBV7-9 | TRBD1 | TGTGCCAGCAGTTTCGGACAGGGTTATGGCTACACCTTC | CASSFGQGYGYTF
TRBJ2-1 | once | TRBV4-2 | TRBD2 | TGTGCCAGCAGCCAAGGACTAGCGGGGTACAATGAGCAGTTCTTC | CASSQGLAGYNEQFF
TRBJ2-6 | - | TRBV10-3 | - | TGTGCCGTCGGGGACTCTGGGGCCAACGTCCTGACTTTC | CAVGDSGANVLTF
TRBJ2-7 | - | TRBV7-6 | TRBD1 | TGTGCCAGCAGCTTATCTGGGACAGGGTCCTACGAGCAGTACTTC | CASSLSGTGSYEQYF
TRBJ2-7 | - | TRBV6-6 | - | TGTGCCAGCAGTTATGGACTGTGGGGCGAGCAGTACTTC | CASSYGLWGEQYF
TRBJ1-5 | - | TRBV5-6 | - | TGTGCCAGCGGCCTGGGACCAGACAATCAGCCCCAGCATTTT | CASGLGPDNQPQHF
TRBJ2-7 | - | TRBV25-1 | - | TGTGCCAGCAGTAGGTTTGACTACGAGCAGTACTTC | CASSRFDYEQYF
TRBJ1-1 | - | TRBV7-9 | - | TGTGCCAGCAGCCCCGACTGGAACACTGAAGCTTTCTTT | CASSPDWNTEAFF